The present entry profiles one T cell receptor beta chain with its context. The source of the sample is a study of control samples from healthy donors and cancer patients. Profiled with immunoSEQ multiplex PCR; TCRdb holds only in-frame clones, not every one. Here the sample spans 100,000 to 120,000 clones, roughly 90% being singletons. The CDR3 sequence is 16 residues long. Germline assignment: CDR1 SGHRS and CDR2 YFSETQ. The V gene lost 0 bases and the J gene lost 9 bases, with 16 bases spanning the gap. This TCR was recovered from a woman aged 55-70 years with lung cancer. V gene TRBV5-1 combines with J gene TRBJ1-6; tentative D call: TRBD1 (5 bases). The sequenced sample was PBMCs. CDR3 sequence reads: CASSLGGGGASSPLHF. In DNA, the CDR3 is TGCGCCAGCAGCTTGGGGGGCGGCGGGGCAAGTTCACCCCTCCACTTT.